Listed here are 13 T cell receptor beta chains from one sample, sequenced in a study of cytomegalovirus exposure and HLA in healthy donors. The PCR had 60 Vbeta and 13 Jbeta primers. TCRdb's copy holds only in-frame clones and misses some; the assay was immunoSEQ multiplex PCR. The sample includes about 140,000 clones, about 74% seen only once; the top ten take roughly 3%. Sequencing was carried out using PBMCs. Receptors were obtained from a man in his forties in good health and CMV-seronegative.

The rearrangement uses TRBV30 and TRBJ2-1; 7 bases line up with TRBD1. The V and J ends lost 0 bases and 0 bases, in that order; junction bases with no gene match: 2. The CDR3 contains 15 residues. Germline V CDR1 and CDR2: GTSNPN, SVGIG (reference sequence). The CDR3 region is CAWSVQGSSYNEQFF. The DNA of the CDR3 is TGTGCCTGGAGTGTACAGGGGAGCTCCTACAATGAGCAGTTCTTC.

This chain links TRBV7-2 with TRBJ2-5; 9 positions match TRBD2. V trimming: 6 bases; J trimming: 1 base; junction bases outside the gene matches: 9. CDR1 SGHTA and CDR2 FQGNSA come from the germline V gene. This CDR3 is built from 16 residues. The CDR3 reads CASSYGLAILQETQYF. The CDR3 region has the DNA TGTGCCAGCAGTTACGGACTAGCGATCCTCCAAGAGACCCAGTACTTC.

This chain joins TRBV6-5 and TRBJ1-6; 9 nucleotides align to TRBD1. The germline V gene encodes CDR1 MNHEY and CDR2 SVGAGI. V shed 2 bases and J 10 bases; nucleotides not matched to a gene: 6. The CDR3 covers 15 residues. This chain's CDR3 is CASSYAGQGLSPLHF. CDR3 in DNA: TGTGCCAGCAGTTACGCCGGACAGGGGCTCTCACCCCTCCACTTT.

CDR3 coding DNA: TGTGCCAGCAGCTTAGGCGGAGCGGGACGACTACGAGGGCAGTACTTC. Amino acid sequence: CASSLGGAGRLRGQYF. The chain carries TRBV7-2 and TRBJ2-7, with 7 bases matching TRBD2. Unmatched junction bases numbered 15, after V lost 1 base and J lost 9 bases. The CDR3 is made up of 16 amino acids. CDR1 and CDR2 (germline): SGHTA, FQGNSA.

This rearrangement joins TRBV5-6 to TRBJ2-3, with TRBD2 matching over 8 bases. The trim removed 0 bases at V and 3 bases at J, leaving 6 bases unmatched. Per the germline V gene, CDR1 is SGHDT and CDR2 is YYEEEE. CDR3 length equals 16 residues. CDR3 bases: TGTGCCAGCAGCTTGGCCTTGGGACTAGAGACAGATACGCAGTATTTT. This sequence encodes CASSLALGLETDTQYF.

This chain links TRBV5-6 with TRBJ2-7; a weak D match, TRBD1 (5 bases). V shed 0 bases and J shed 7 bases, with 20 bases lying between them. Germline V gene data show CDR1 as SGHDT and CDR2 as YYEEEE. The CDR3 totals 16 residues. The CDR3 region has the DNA TGTGCCAGCAGCTTGGACTGGGGCCGAAAACCGGGTGAGCAGTACTTC. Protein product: CASSLDWGRKPGEQYF.

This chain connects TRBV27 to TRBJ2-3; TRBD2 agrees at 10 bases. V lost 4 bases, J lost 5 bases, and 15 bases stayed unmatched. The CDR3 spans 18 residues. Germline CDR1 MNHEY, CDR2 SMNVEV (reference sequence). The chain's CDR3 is CASSSSPGTSALVDTQYF. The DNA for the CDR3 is TGTGCCAGCAGTTCCTCCCCGGGGACTAGCGCGCTCGTAGATACGCAGTATTTT.

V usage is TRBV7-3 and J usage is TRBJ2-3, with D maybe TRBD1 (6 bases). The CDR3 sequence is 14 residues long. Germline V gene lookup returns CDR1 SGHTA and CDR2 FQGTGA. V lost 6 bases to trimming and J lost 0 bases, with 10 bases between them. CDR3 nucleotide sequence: TGTGCCAGCAGACAAACAGGGAGCACAGATACGCAGTATTTT. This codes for CASRQTGSTDTQYF.

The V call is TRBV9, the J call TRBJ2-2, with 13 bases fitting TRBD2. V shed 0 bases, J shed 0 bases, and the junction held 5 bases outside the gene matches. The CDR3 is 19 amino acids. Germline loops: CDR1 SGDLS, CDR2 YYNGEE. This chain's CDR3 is CASSVATSGRAANTGELFF. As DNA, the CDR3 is TGTGCCAGCAGCGTAGCAACTAGCGGGAGGGCAGCGAACACCGGGGAGCTGTTTTTT.

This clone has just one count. CDR3 nucleotide sequence: TGTGCCAGCAGCTTTAGGACTAGCGGGGCCGGCGAGCAGTACTTC. Residues: CASSFRTSGAGEQYF. The rearrangement links TRBV7-2 to TRBJ2-7, with 12 bases identical to TRBD2. Losses at the gene ends were 3 bases for V and 6 bases for J; bases not matched to a gene: 6. The V gene's germline CDR1 is SGHTA and CDR2 FQGNSA. This CDR3 region has 15 residues.

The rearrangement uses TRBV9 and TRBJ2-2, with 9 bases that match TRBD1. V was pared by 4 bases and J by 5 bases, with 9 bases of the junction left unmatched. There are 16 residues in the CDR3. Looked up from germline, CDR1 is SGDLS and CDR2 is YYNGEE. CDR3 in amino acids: CASSKEQGAGTGELFF. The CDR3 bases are TGTGCCAGCAGCAAGGAACAGGGGGCAGGGACCGGGGAGCTGTTTTTT.

CDR3 bases: TGTGCCAGCTCATCCACAGGGGACGAGACCGAGCAGTACTTC. This translates into CASSSTGDETEQYF. The gene calls are TRBV18 and TRBJ2-7; 7 nucleotides align to TRBD1. After removal of 5 bases from V and 6 bases from J, the junction contained 10 bases not matched to a gene. The CDR3 contains 14 residues. The V gene's germline CDR1 is KGHSH and CDR2 LQKENI. Complete variable domain (other parts from reference TRBV18 and TRBJ2-7): NAGVMQNPRHLVRRRGQEARLRCSPMKGHSHVYWYRQLPEEGLKFMVYLQKENIIDESGMPKERFSAEFPKEGPSILRIQQVVRGDSAAYFCASSSTGDETEQYFGPGTRLTVT.

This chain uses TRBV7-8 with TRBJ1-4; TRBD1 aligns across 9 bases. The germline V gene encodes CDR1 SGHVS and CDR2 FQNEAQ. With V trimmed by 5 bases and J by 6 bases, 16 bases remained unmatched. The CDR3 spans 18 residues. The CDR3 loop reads CASSPRVPGQGWDEKLFF. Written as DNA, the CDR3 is TGTGCCAGCAGCCCGAGGGTCCCGGGACAGGGTTGGGATGAAAAACTGTTTTTT.